This entry lists 6 T cell receptor beta chains sequenced from one sample in a study of blood T cell repertoires in COVID-19. The protocol was immunoSEQ multiplex PCR, while the TCRdb copy is restricted to in-frame clones and leaves out a portion. The sample consists of 45,000 to 50,000 clones, around 90% of them appearing once. Sequencing used peripheral blood. The receptors originated from a man aged 45-65 years with acute or convalescent COVID-19.

J is TRBJ1-4 and V is TRBV18; 8 bases are shared with TRBD1. This CDR3 spans 15 amino acids. CDR1 is KGHSH, CDR2 LQKENI, per germline. After removal of 4 bases from V and 3 bases from J, the junction contained 4 bases not matched to a gene. The CDR3 spells CASSLGQGSNEKLFF. CDR3 coding DNA: TGTGCCAGCTCACTCGGACAGGGATCTAATGAAAAACTGTTTTTT.

The rearrangement links TRBV6-2 or TRBV6-3 to TRBJ1-2; TRBD1 is a possible D gene (6 bases). The CDR3 is 14 amino acids. V lost 0 bases and J 6 bases, leaving 11 bases between the germline ends. Germline V gives CDR1 MNHEY, CDR2 SVGEGT. The CDR3 DNA is TGTGCCAGCAGTTACTCGAGGACAGAAGATGGCTACACCTTC. It specifies CASSYSRTEDGYTF.

The rearrangement links TRBV5-1 to TRBJ2-6, with 7 bases identical to TRBD2. The germline gives CDR1 SGHRS, CDR2 YFSETQ. This CDR3 contains 15 residues. V shed 3 bases and J 4 bases; nucleotides not matched to a gene: 4. Written as DNA, the CDR3 is TGCGCCAGCAGCTGGGGAGGGGCAGGGGCCAACGTCCTGACTTTC. Translated: CASSWGGAGANVLTF.

The chain links TRBV5-6 to TRBJ2-3, with D hard to call. Trimming pared 1 base from V and 0 bases from J, leaving 12 bases between. This CDR3 region has 16 residues. The germline V gene has CDR1 SGHDT and CDR2 YYEEEE. CDR3 nucleotide sequence: TGTGCCAGCAGCTTGCAGAGGATGACTAGCACAGATACGCAGTATTTT. Encoded protein: CASSLQRMTSTDTQYF.

The V and J genes are TRBV10-3 and TRBJ2-5; 11 bases line up with TRBD1. There are 17 residues in the CDR3. Germline values: CDR1 ENHRY, CDR2 SYGVKD. V lost 0 bases, J lost 0 bases, and 3 bases stayed unmatched. The DNA for the CDR3 is TGTGCCATCAGTGAGTCGTGGACAGGGGGCGACCAAGAGACCCAGTACTTC. The encoded protein is CAISESWTGGDQETQYF.

V gene TRBV6-5 combines with J gene TRBJ2-7, with no clear D. This CDR3 spans 11 amino acids. Germline CDR1 MNHEY, CDR2 SVGAGI. V shed 7 bases and J shed 7 bases, with 11 bases lying between them. DNA for the CDR3: TGTGCCAGCACCAAGGCGGAGGAGCAGTACTTC. Translating gives CASTKAEEQYF.